This T cell receptor beta chain was captured in a study of CD8 T cells in ankylosing spondylitis. General study points: The authors reported significant enrichment of disease-linked clones in matched ankylosing spondylitis synovial fluid.

TCRdb reprocessed the 5' RACE reads via MiXCR and lists one record per CDR3 protein. This table holds about 140,000 distinct CDR3 sequences, 25% to 35% found once. Trimming cost V 4 bases and J 1 base; bases outside gene matches: 2. From germline, CDR1 is SGHRS and CDR2 YFSETQ. The CDR3 has 15 residues. In the case of this clonotype: Antigen unknown.

The V and J genes are TRBV5-1 and TRBJ1-4; 9 bases fit TRBD1. Sample: synovial fluid, either unsorted or a sorted T cell fraction (not recorded which). The origin of this receptor is a male donor with ankylosing spondylitis. CDR3 sequence (DNA): TGCGCCAGCAGCACGGGACAGGGAACTAATGAAAAACTGTTTTTT. Its protein product is CASSTGQGTNEKLFF.